What follows is one TCR beta chain and its context. What it recognizes is unknown. These data are taken from a study of PD-1 blockade in classical Hodgkin lymphoma. Study as a whole: Every 2 weeks, patients had 3 mg/kg nivolumab intravenously. Overall study findings and caveats: CD8+ TCR diversity did not rise significantly by C4D1, unlike CD4+. Healthy donors were reported to have higher baseline TCR diversity than newly diagnosed patients. Patients newly diagnosed and complete responders had comparable baseline diversity.

Profiled with immunoSEQ multiplex PCR; TCRdb holds only in-frame clones, not every one. The sample contains some 41,000 clones, approximately 70% of which appear only once. Every patient experienced relapse after autologous stem cell transplantation, and brentuximab vedotin exposure varied. The CDR3 runs 12 residues. Germline V gives CDR1 SGHNT, CDR2 YYREEE (reference sequence). V lost 7 bases and J lost 5, with 12 bases in between. This clonotype was obtained from a human donor with classical Hodgkin lymphoma. V and J are TRBV5-4 and TRBJ1-1, with D perhaps TRBD1 (6 bases). The specimen comprised peripheral blood mononuclear cells (PBMCs), sampled before the second cycle of nivolumab. The CDR3 is CASRGGATEAFF. In DNA form, the CDR3 reads TGTGCCAGCCGAGGGGGTGCAACTGAAGCTTTCTTT.